One and the same sample provided the 28 T cell receptor beta chains below, sequenced in a study of vaccination effects on CD4 cells after COVID-19. Their specific antigens are unknown. In the ViraFEST assay, antigen-specific CD4+ clonotypes were identified by expansion after peptide-pool stimulation. Cells that had been cultured for approximately ten days were the source of isolated CD4+ T cells. Clones were read by immunoSEQ multiplex PCR, and TCRdb kept only the in-frame ones, dropping some. In the table there are about 54,000 clones, around 86% of which are singletons. This specimen was CD4+ T cells from PBMCs cultured with HCoV-229E spike peptides, taken before COVID-19 vaccination. The receptors were sampled from a human donor who received a COVID-19 vaccine.

This rearrangement joins TRBV4-3 to TRBJ2-6; tentatively, D is TRBD1 (6 bases). The V and J ends lost 1 base and 1 base respectively, with 11 bases between them. The CDR3 runs 17 residues. Germline V CDR1 and CDR2: LGHNA, YSLEER. Here the CDR3 reads CASSQALQGSGANVLTF. CDR3 DNA sequence: TGCGCCAGCAGCCAAGCCCTTCAGGGGTCTGGGGCCAACGTCCTGACTTTC.

The chain couples TRBV7-3 to TRBJ2-3; D unclear. V was pared by 1 base and J by 6 bases, with 14 bases between. Germline V lookup: CDR1 SGHTA, CDR2 FQGTGA. The CDR3 covers 15 residues. The CDR3 here is CASSLSRSEWDTQYF. CDR3 DNA sequence: TGTGCCAGCAGCTTAAGTAGGTCGGAGTGGGATACGCAGTATTTT.

This clone has more than one count but fewer than ten. The chain employs TRBV4-1 and TRBJ2-2; 7 bases match TRBD1. CDR3 length: 13 residues. J gave up 6 bases and V 4 bases, and 2 bases lay outside the gene matches. CDR1 is MGHRA and CDR2 is YSYEKL in the germline V gene. CDR3 sequence: CASSRRGPGELFF. The CDR3 nucleotides read TGCGCCAGCAGCCGTAGGGGGCCCGGGGAGCTGTTTTTT.

The chain uses TRBV5-8 and TRBJ2-1; 10 bases are a match to TRBD1. The germline CDR1 and CDR2 sequences are SGHTS and YDEGEE. This CDR3 comprises 15 residues. Losses at the gene ends were 2 bases for V and 8 bases for J; bases not matched to a gene: 7. CDR3 sequence: CASSFPGQGYYEQFF. CDR3 sequence (DNA): TGTGCCAGCAGCTTCCCGGGACAGGGGTACTATGAGCAGTTCTTC.

The chain is built from TRBV5-5 and TRBJ2-5; 10 bases line up with TRBD2. This CDR3 comprises 16 residues. The V segment lost 0 bases and the J segment 2 bases; nucleotides outside the gene matches: 4. The germline CDR1 and CDR2 sequences are SGHKS and YYEKEE (reference sequence). The CDR3 nucleotides read TGTGCCAGCAGCTTGGGGATTAGCGGGGGGCAAGAGACCCAGTACTTC. Protein product: CASSLGISGGQETQYF. Supplemented by reference TRBV5-5 and TRBJ2-5, the full variable domain reads DAGVTQSPTHLIKTRGQQVTLRCSPISGHKSVSWYQQVLGQGPQFIFQYYEKEERGRGNFPDRFSARQFPNYSSELNVNALLLGDSALYLCASSLGISGGQETQYFGPGTRLLVL.

The chain links TRBV5-1 to TRBJ2-7; the D gene is possibly TRBD2 (5 bases). The germline gives CDR1 SGHRS, CDR2 YFSETQ. This CDR3 is 14 amino acids long. The V and J ends lost 0 bases and 6 bases respectively, with 13 bases between them. CDR3 protein: CASSLDAGVGEQYV. CDR3 sequence (DNA): TGCGCCAGCAGCTTGGACGCCGGGGTTGGCGAGCAGTACGTC.

Notes on this clone: The sample has other DNA sequences that encode this CDR3 too. The rearrangement joins TRBV5-6 to TRBJ2-5; no clear D. The CDR3 has 13 amino acids. The V and J ends lost 0 bases and 3 bases respectively, with 6 bases between them. Germline V gives CDR1 SGHDT, CDR2 YYEEEE. CDR3 loop: CASSLELKETQYF. The CDR3, as DNA: TGTGCCAGCAGCTTGGAACTAAAAGAGACCCAGTACTTC.

In its sample, this clone was seen once. The rearrangement uses TRBV7-3 and TRBJ2-1; TRBD2 is a possible D gene (6 bases). The length of the CDR3 is 18 residues. The germline V gene encodes CDR1 SGHTA and CDR2 FQGTGA. Between the trimmed V and J ends, which lost 4 bases and 0 bases, there was a span of 19 bases. CDR3 nucleotides: TGTGCCAGCAGCTCAGGCGGGACGGCGATATTCTCCTACAATGAGCAGTTCTTC. Encoded protein: CASSSGGTAIFSYNEQFF.

The chain is built from TRBV7-9 and TRBJ2-3; D might be TRBD1 (5 bases). Trimming took off 2 bases at V and 4 bases at J, with 16 bases between the two ends. Germline V lookup: CDR1 SEHNR, CDR2 FQNEAQ (reference sequence). This CDR3 is 16 amino acids long. The CDR3 spells CASSLPLGRIPDTQYF. In DNA, the CDR3 is TGTGCCAGCAGCTTACCCTTGGGGCGAATCCCAGATACGCAGTATTTT.

The rearrangement links TRBV13 to TRBJ2-3; a possible D gene is TRBD2 (6 bases). CDR3 length equals 15 residues. Trimming removed 2 bases from V and 1 base from J, with 10 bases in between. The germline gives CDR1 PRHDT, CDR2 FYEKMQ (reference sequence). The chain's CDR3 is CASSLRDSGTDTQYF. DNA for the CDR3: TGTGCCAGCAGCTTAAGGGACTCGGGCACAGATACGCAGTATTTT.

For the CDR3, the DNA is TGTGCCAGCGAGATCTACTATGGCTACACCTTC. Amino acids: CASEIYYGYTF. This rearrangement joins TRBV2 to TRBJ1-2, with D unresolved. Germline CDR1 SNHLY, CDR2 FYNNEI. The CDR3 sequence is 11 residues long. V lost 8 bases, J lost 3 bases, and 7 bases lay in between.

The rearrangement uses TRBV18 and TRBJ1-3; no reliable D call. Trimming left V 3 bases short and J 0 bases short, with 9 bases between. CDR1 KGHSH and CDR2 LQKENI come from the germline V gene. The CDR3 contains 15 residues. In DNA form, the CDR3 reads TGTGCCAGCTCACCTCCGTTCAGCTCTGGAAACACCATATATTTT. The encoded protein is CASSPPFSSGNTIYF. Complete variable domain (other parts from reference TRBV18 and TRBJ1-3): NAGVMQNPRHLVRRRGQEARLRCSPMKGHSHVYWYRQLPEEGLKFMVYLQKENIIDESGMPKERFSAEFPKEGPSILRIQQVVRGDSAAYFCASSPPFSSGNTIYFGEGSWLTVV.

The chain couples TRBV10-2 to TRBJ2-3; D not resolved. CDR1 WSHSY and CDR2 SAAADI come from the germline V gene. There are 11 residues in the CDR3. Trimming took 0 bases from V and 9 from J, leaving 4 bases between them. CDR3 amino acids: CASSESMTQYF. CDR3 nucleotides: TGCGCCAGCAGTGAGTCGATGACGCAGTATTTT.

The chain combines TRBV4-2 with TRBJ2-2, with no clear D. Trimming pared 4 bases from V and 1 base from J, leaving 16 bases between. The V gene's germline CDR1 is LGHNA and CDR2 YNFKEQ. The length of the CDR3 is 17 residues. The CDR3 is CASSPLAIFLNTGELFF. CDR3 coding DNA: TGTGCCAGCAGCCCTCTTGCCATATTCCTGAACACCGGGGAGCTGTTTTTT.

The V gene is TRBV2, the J gene TRBJ1-2, with D tentatively TRBD1 (6 bases). The CDR3 length is 16 residues. V was clipped by 4 bases and J by 3 bases, with 18 bases between them. Germline V lookup: CDR1 SNHLY, CDR2 FYNNEI. CDR3 coding DNA: TGTGCCAGCAGTGCCTATCGGACAGAAACCTACTATGGCTACACCTTC. Encoded protein: CASSAYRTETYYGYTF.

This chain connects TRBV7-2 to TRBJ1-6, with D possibly being TRBD1 (5 bases). The germline CDR1 and CDR2 sequences are SGHTA and FQGNSA. This CDR3 has 16 residues. The ends were cut back, 0 bases at V and 7 bases at J, with 13 bases in the middle. This CDR3 reads CASSLAQGVRNSPLHF. The CDR3 DNA reads as TGTGCCAGCAGCTTAGCCCAGGGTGTTCGGAATTCACCCCTCCACTTT.

The CDR3: CASSQGLTSGGMGETQYF. The CDR3 DNA is TGTGCCAGCAGCCAGGGGCTGACTAGCGGGGGGATGGGAGAGACCCAGTACTTC. This sequence joins TRBV2 and TRBJ2-5; 13 positions agree with TRBD2. V was pared by 6 bases and J by 4 bases, with 14 bases of the junction left unmatched. The CDR3 runs to 18 residues. Germline V gene lookup returns CDR1 SNHLY and CDR2 FYNNEI.

J is TRBJ1-2 and V is TRBV6-7; no firm D call. TRBV6-7 is an ORF for which the function is uncertain. The CDR3 loop spans 14 amino acids. The ends were cut back, 0 bases at V and 4 bases at J, with 9 bases in the middle. DNA of the CDR3: TGTGCCAGCAGTTACTCGAAACAGCTCTATGGCTACACCTTC. It encodes CASSYSKQLYGYTF.

The chain uses TRBV5-4 and TRBJ2-5, with D perhaps TRBD2 (6 bases). This CDR3 has 15 amino acids. V lost 3 bases and J lost 7, with 19 bases in between. CDR1 and CDR2 from the germline V gene are SGHNT and YYREEE (reference sequence). The CDR3 DNA sequence: TGTGCCAGCAGCTATGACCGGGTCGGGGGTACGACCCAGTACTTC. It yields the protein CASSYDRVGGTTQYF. Full variable domain (remainder filled in from reference TRBV5-4 and TRBJ2-5): ETGVTQSPTHLIKTRGQQVTLRCSSQSGHNTVSWYQQALGQGPQFIFQYYREEENGRGNFPPRFSGLQFPNYSSELNVNALELDDSALYLCASSYDRVGGTTQYFGPGTRLLVL.

This chain joins TRBV2 and TRBJ1-2, with 7 bases aligning to TRBD1. Per the germline V gene, CDR1 is SNHLY and CDR2 is FYNNEI. The CDR3 runs to 14 residues. The V and J ends lost 5 bases and 5 bases, in that order; junction bases with no gene match: 8. CDR3 sequence reads: CASSRVTGNYGYTF. CDR3 coding DNA: TGTGCCAGCAGTCGAGTGACAGGGAATTATGGCTACACCTTC. Combining the CDR3 with reference TRBV2 and TRBJ1-2 gives the whole variable domain EPEVTQTPSHQVTQMGQEVILRCVPISNHLYFYWYRQILGQKVEFLVSFYNNEISEKSEIFDDQFSVERPDGSNFTLKIRSTKLEDSAMYFCASSRVTGNYGYTFGSGTRLTVV.

The rearrangement links TRBV9 to TRBJ1-2; no reliable D call. The CDR3 totals 12 residues. In germline, CDR1 is SGDLS, CDR2 YYNGEE. V was shortened by 0 bases and J by 5 bases, with 5 bases between the two germline ends. The CDR3 is CASSVEVYGYTF. The CDR3 region has the DNA TGTGCCAGCAGCGTAGAAGTTTATGGCTACACCTTC.

The chain joins TRBV14 to TRBJ2-5; 11 nucleotides line up with TRBD2. The V gene end was trimmed by 1 base and the J gene end by 4 bases; junction bases not matched to a gene: 14. The length of the CDR3 is 19 residues. CDR1 and CDR2 (germline): SGHDN, FVKESK. CDR3 nucleotide sequence: TGTGCCAGCAGCCAAGCCCCACTAGCGGGGGCTTACCCTAGAGAGACCCAGTACTTC. This translates into CASSQAPLAGAYPRETQYF.

The chain recombines TRBV6-2 or TRBV6-3 with TRBJ2-2, with D possibly matching TRBD1 (6 bases). CDR3 size: 14 residues. From germline, CDR1 is MNHEY and CDR2 SVGEGT. Trimming took off 3 bases at V and 4 bases at J, with 9 bases between the two ends. In nucleotides, the CDR3 is TGTGCCAGCAGTTATCAGGGGAGCACCGGGGAGCTGTTTTTT. Amino acid sequence: CASSYQGSTGELFF.

Only a few counts were recorded for this clone. The rearrangement joins TRBV30 to TRBJ2-7, with D perhaps TRBD1 or TRBD2 (5 bases each). Trimming pared 3 bases from V and 2 bases from J, leaving 17 bases between. The germline CDR1 and CDR2 sequences are GTSNPN and SVGIG (reference sequence). This CDR3 contains 15 residues. CDR3 in DNA: TGTGCCTGGAGCAGTGGGGTCAGGGAGACCTACGAGCAGTACGTC. Protein sequence: CAWSSGVRETYEQYV.

This clone was detected only a few times. In the same sample, other DNA sequences code for this CDR3. J is TRBJ2-2 and V is TRBV24-1, with 9 bases fitting TRBD1. The CDR3 is 16 residues long. Germline CDR1 KGHDR, CDR2 SFDVKD. Germline trimming cut 3 bases from V and 4 bases from J; bases unmatched to any gene: 5. The CDR3 protein is CATSDPGTGFTGELFF. The CDR3 DNA reads as TGTGCCACCAGTGATCCCGGGACAGGGTTCACCGGGGAGCTGTTTTTT.

This chain connects TRBV19 to TRBJ1-5; TRBD1 matches 7 bases. The CDR3 extends over 13 amino acids. Germline V gene lookup returns CDR1 LNHDA and CDR2 SQIVND (reference sequence). V lost 6 bases and J lost 4; bases outside the gene matches: 3. The CDR3, as DNA: TGTGCCAGTAGCGGGACAGTAAATCAGCCCCAGCATTTT. It specifies CASSGTVNQPQHF.

This chain joins TRBV5-5 and TRBJ1-6; possible D gene TRBD1, 6 bases. Trimming took off 2 bases at V and 5 bases at J, with 17 bases between the two ends. The germline gives CDR1 SGHKS, CDR2 YYEKEE (reference sequence). The CDR3 totals 17 residues. The CDR3 is CASSFLGGLRDNSPLHF. The CDR3 DNA is TGTGCCAGCAGCTTCCTGGGGGGGCTGAGGGATAATTCACCCCTCCACTTT.

This chain joins TRBV5-1 and TRBJ1-3; D is perhaps TRBD1 (5 bases). The germline V gene has CDR1 SGHRS and CDR2 YFSETQ. V was clipped by 3 bases and J by 4 bases, with 17 bases between them. This CDR3 is built from 16 residues. The CDR3 DNA reads TGCGCCAGCAGCTCCCTCCAGGGCAGCGGCGGAAACACCATATATTTT. This translates into CASSSLQGSGGNTIYF.